The following is a T cell receptor beta chain sequence with its context. Random hexamers served to reverse transcribe about 0.45 to 1 ug RNA. TCRdb redid the calling of the immunoSEQ multiplex PCR reads with MiXCR, one entry per CDR3 protein. The table records about 250,000 distinct CDR3 sequences, 93% of them present only once. This sample stems from a study of CD8 T cells in Susac syndrome. Germline loops: CDR1 KGHSH, CDR2 LQKENI. The CDR3 consists of 12 residues. V was cut by 3 bases and J by 5 bases, with 6 bases left in between. V and J are TRBV18 and TRBJ2-3; D is uncertain. The specimen was CD4+ T cells from PBMCs. The sequence was collected from a human donor with multiple sclerosis. CDR3 sequence: CASSPHGDTQYF. CDR3 coding DNA: TGTGCCAGCTCACCCCACGGAGATACGCAGTATTTT.